The 8 T cell receptor beta chains in this list originate from one sample, sequenced in a study of cytomegalovirus exposure and HLA in healthy donors. 60 Vbeta and 13 Jbeta primers were used in PCR. Using immunoSEQ multiplex PCR, the repertoire was profiled, and TCRdb retains in-frame clones only, with some absent. Of over 80,000 clones listed, around 82% are singletons. The sequencing sample was made of PBMCs. Source of these receptors: a man younger than 40 in good health and CMV-seropositive.

This chain uses TRBV27 with TRBJ2-2, with D possibly TRBD1 on 5 matching bases. From germline, CDR1 is MNHEY and CDR2 SMNVEV (reference sequence). This CDR3 region has 15 residues. V dropped 3 bases and J dropped 4 bases, with 12 bases sitting between them. The CDR3 reads CASSFAAGSTGELFF. For the CDR3, the DNA is TGTGCCAGCAGTTTCGCGGCAGGGTCCACCGGGGAGCTGTTTTTT.

This clone has a single count. This chain uses TRBV7-2 with TRBJ2-5; D not resolved. The V end was cut by 6 bases, the J end by 5 bases, with 13 bases between. Germline V CDR1 and CDR2: SGHTA, FQGNSA. The CDR3 has 13 amino acids. CDR3 sequence (DNA): TGTGCCAGCAGACCCCCGCCCGCGGAGACCCAGTACTTC. Translating gives CASRPPPAETQYF.

The chain combines TRBV19 with TRBJ2-5; weak D call: TRBD1 (6 bases). This CDR3 is 16 amino acids long. Germline V CDR1 and CDR2: LNHDA, SQIVND (reference sequence). Trimming pared 5 bases from V and 4 bases from J, leaving 20 bases between. As DNA, the CDR3 is TGTGCCAGTAGTGCCCGGGACACCTACGGAAGAGAGACCCAGTACTTC. Amino acid sequence: CASSARDTYGRETQYF. The variable domain in full, completed from reference TRBV19 and TRBJ2-5, reads DGGITQSPKYLFRKEGQNVTLSCEQNLNHDAMYWYRQDPGQGLRLIYYSQIVNDFQKGDIAEGYSVSREKKESFPLTVTSAQKNPTAFYLCASSARDTYGRETQYFGPGTRLLVL.

The J gene is TRBJ2-7, the V gene TRBV5-1; 7 bases align to TRBD2. Per the germline V gene, CDR1 is SGHRS and CDR2 is YFSETQ. V lost 0 bases and J lost 1; bases outside the gene matches: 4. This CDR3 is 15 amino acids long. The CDR3 DNA reads as TGCGCCAGCAGCTTGGAAGCTAGCGGATCCTACGAGCAGTACTTC. Its protein is CASSLEASGSYEQYF. Looking up the rest from reference TRBV5-1 and TRBJ2-7 gives the full variable domain: KAGVTQTPRYLIKTRGQQVTLSCSPISGHRSVSWYQQTPGQGLQFLFEYFSETQRNKGNFPGRFSGRQFSNSRSEMNVSTLELGDSALYLCASSLEASGSYEQYFGPGTRLTVT.

V and J are TRBV4-3 and TRBJ1-1; D is unresolved. CDR3 size: 14 residues. Germline lookup yields CDR1 LGHNA and CDR2 YSLEER. Trimming cost V 0 bases and J 5 bases, with 10 bases left between them. In DNA, the CDR3 is TGCGCCAGCAGCCAAGATAGCTTCTCGACTGAAGCTTTCTTT. Protein sequence: CASSQDSFSTEAFF.

The chain has TRBV7-9 and TRBJ2-3; 11 nucleotides line up with TRBD1. This CDR3 is 15 amino acids long. Germline CDR1 SEHNR, CDR2 FQNEAQ (reference sequence). V dropped 4 bases and J dropped 3; count of bases not matched to a gene: 3. The CDR3 is CASSYGQGATDTQYF. Written as DNA, the CDR3 is TGTGCCAGCAGCTACGGACAGGGGGCAACAGATACGCAGTATTTT.

The rearrangement links TRBV20-1 to TRBJ2-1, with D hard to call. Looked up from germline, CDR1 is DFQATT and CDR2 is SNEGSKA (reference sequence). This CDR3 has 11 amino acids. Deletions cut 1 base from V and 7 bases from J, with 5 bases between. The CDR3: CSARGLNEQFF. The CDR3 nucleotides are TGCAGTGCTAGAGGACTTAATGAGCAGTTCTTC.

This chain uses TRBV11-2 with TRBJ2-5; perhaps TRBD2 as D (7 bases). The CDR3 is 11 residues long. CDR1 SGHAT and CDR2 FQNNGV come from the germline V gene. V gave up 5 bases and J gave up 9 bases, with 10 bases separating them. CDR3 region: CASSGGGAQYF. CDR3 nucleotides: TGTGCCAGCAGCGGAGGGGGGGCCCAGTACTTC.